This T cell receptor beta chain was sequenced in a study of shared clonotypes between healthy human individuals. Study background: Donors consisted of two women and a few men between 18 and 49.

The CDR3 length is 17 residues. V shed 7 bases and J 4 bases; nucleotides not matched to a gene: 16. The germline V gene has CDR1 WNHNN and CDR2 SYGVQD (reference sequence). Assay: immunoSEQ multiplex PCR; the TCRdb copy retains only in-frame clones and omits some. The sample has roughly 410,000 clones; about 96% are singletons. This chain joins TRBV10-1 and TRBJ1-5; the match to TRBD1 covers 7 bases. Sequenced: memory CD8+ T cells sorted from blood. Subset given: CD45RO+ cells pooled with CCR7-negative TemRA cells. This receptor was taken from a young man in good health. The CDR3 DNA reads as TGCGCCAGCACTAGACCTCGGGACAGTTGTTGGAATCAGCCCCAGCATTTT. This encodes CASTRPRDSCWNQPQHF.